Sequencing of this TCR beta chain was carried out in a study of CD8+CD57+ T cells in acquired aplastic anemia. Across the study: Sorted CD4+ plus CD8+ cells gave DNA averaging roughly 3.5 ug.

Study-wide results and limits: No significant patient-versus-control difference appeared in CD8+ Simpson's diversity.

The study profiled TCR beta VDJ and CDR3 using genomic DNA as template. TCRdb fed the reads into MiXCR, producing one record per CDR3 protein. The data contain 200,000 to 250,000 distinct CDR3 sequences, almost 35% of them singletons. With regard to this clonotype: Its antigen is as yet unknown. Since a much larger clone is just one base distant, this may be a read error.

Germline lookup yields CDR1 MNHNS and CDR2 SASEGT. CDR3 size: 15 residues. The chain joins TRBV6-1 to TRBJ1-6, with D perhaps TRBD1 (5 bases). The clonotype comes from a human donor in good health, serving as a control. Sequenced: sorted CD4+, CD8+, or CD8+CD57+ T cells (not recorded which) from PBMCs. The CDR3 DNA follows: TGTGCCGGCAGTGATGGGTCAGGGCTCTGGTCACCCCTCCACTTT. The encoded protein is CAGSDGSGLWSPLHF.